This TCR beta chain was identified in a study of T cells in Graves' hyperthyroidism and ophthalmopathy. Study outcomes and limitations: The majority of expanded thyroid clonotypes above 0.001 also appeared in blood. Ophthalmopathy could be told apart from stable hyperthyroidism with a 13 V-J model.

Exclusions: uncontrolled infection, other autoimmune disease, pregnancy, lactation. Amplification yielded TCR beta CDR3 regions, with RNA transcripts as the source. HTBI primers were employed in a first-round RT-PCR of the TCR CDR3. From the multiplex PCR reads, TCRdb called clonotypes with MiXCR, one entry per CDR3 protein. The sample yields 610,000 or so distinct CDR3 sequences, 40% to 55% seen once. CDR3 length equals 16 residues. Germline V gene lookup returns CDR1 SGHDN and CDR2 FVKESK. Trimming took 6 bases from V and 5 from J, leaving 19 bases between them. This clonotype was seen repeatedly, ten times or more. Its specificity is not known.

The sequence was obtained from a woman aged 18-29 years with Graves' hyperthyroidism. The chain carries TRBV14 and TRBJ2-2; the D gene could be TRBD1 or TRBD2 (5 bases each). The material sequenced was peripheral blood or thyroid tissue (not recorded which). CDR3 nucleotides: TGTGCCAGCAGTCCAGGGACGAGTAGTAAAACCGGGGAGCTGTTTTTT. As protein: CASSPGTSSKTGELFF. Full variable domain (remainder filled in from reference TRBV14 and TRBJ2-2): EAGVTQFPSHSVIEKGQTVTLRCDPISGHDNLYWYRRVMGKEIKFLLHFVKESKQDESGMPNNRFLAERTGGTYSTLKVQPAELEDSGVYFCASSPGTSSKTGELFFGEGSRLTVL.